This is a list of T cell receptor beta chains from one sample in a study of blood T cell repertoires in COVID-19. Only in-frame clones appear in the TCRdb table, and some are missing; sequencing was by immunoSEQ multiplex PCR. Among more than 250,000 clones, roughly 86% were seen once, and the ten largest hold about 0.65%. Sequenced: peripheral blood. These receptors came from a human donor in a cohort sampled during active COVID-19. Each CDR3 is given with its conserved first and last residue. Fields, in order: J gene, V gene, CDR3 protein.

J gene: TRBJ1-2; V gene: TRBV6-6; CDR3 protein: CASREQGIDGYTF
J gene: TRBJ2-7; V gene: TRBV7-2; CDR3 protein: CASSSTSGRIEQYF
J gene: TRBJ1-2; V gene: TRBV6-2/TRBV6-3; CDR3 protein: CASSYSTNYAGGYTF
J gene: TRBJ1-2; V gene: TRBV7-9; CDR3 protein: CASSLAGRGGYGYTF
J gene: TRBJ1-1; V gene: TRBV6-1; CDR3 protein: CASSEDREENTEAFF
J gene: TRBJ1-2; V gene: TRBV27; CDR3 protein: CASSFGRGEGYGYTF
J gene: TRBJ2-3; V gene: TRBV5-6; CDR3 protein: CASSPRRTRWTDTQYF
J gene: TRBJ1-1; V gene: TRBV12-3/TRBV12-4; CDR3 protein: CASKGGMNTEAFF
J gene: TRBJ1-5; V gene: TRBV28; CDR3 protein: CASSLTGRYNQPQHF
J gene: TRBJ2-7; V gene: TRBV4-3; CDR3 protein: CASSQDSRVAYEQYF
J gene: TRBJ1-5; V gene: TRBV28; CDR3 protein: CASSFAGTGGGNQPQHF
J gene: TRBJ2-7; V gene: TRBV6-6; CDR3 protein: CASTTRDRSYEQYF
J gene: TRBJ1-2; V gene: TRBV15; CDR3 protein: CATSREGQVNYGYTF
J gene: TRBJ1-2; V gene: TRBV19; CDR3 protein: CASSPDRDYGYTF
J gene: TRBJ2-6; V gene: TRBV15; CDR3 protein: CATSRDLLAGFDSGANVLTF
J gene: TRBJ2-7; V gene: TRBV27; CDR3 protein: CASSSRERGVYEQYF
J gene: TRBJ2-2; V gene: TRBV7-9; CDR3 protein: CARDRKNTGELFF
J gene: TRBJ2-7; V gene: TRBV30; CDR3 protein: CAWSLGSGTGAHEQYF
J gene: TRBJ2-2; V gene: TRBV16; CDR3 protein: CASSVIGEEELFF
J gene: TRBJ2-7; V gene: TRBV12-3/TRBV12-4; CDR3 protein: CASTRTAYEQYF
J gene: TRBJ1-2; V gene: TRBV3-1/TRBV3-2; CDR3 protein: CASRPTGTYGYTF
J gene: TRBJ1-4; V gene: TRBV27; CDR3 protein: CASSLSSGGREKLFF
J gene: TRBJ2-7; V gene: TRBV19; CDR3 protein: CASSSWWTGTYEQYF
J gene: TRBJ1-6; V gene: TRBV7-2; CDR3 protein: CASSSRGGDITKDSPLHF